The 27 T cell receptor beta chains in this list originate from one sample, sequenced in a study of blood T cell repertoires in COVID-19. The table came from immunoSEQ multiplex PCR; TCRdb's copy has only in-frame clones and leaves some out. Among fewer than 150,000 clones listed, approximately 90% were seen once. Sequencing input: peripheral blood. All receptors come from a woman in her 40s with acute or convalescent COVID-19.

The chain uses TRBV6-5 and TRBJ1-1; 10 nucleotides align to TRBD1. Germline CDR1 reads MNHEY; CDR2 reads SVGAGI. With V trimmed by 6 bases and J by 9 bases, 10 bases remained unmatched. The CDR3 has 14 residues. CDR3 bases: TGTGCCAGCAGGCTCGGGGGACAGGGGCTACAAGCTTTCTTT. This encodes CASRLGGQGLQAFF.

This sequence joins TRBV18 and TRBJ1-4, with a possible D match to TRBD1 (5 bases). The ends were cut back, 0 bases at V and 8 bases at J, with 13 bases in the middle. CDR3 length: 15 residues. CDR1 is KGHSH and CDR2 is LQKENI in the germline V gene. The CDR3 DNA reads TGTGCCAGCTCACCACCCTCGGGGGGTGGGGAAAAACTGTTTTTT. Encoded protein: CASSPPSGGGEKLFF.

CDR3 sequence: CASSLVGGQPQHF. In DNA form, the CDR3 reads TGTGCCAGCAGCTTAGTCGGGGGGCAGCCCCAGCATTTT. This chain links TRBV7-9 with TRBJ1-5; D may be TRBD1 (5 bases). Trimming stripped 1 base from V and 7 bases from J, with 8 bases between. CDR1 and CDR2 (germline): SEHNR, FQNEAQ (reference sequence). The CDR3 runs 13 residues.

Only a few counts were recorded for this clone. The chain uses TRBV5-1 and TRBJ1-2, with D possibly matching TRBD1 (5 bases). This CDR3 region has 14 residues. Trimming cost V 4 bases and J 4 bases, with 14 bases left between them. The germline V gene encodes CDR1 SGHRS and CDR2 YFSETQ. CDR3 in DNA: TGCGCCAGCAGCCCCGGGGGGGAGGCCTATGGCTACACCTTC. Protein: CASSPGGEAYGYTF.

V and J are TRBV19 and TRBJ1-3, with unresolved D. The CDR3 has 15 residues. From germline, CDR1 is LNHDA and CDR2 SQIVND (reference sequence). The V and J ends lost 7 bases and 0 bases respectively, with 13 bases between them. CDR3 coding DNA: TGTGCCAGTACTAAAAGTCTTTTCTCTGGAAACACCATATATTTT. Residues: CASTKSLFSGNTIYF. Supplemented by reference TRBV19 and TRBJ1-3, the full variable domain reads DGGITQSPKYLFRKEGQNVTLSCEQNLNHDAMYWYRQDPGQGLRLIYYSQIVNDFQKGDIAEGYSVSREKKESFPLTVTSAQKNPTAFYLCASTKSLFSGNTIYFGEGSWLTVV.

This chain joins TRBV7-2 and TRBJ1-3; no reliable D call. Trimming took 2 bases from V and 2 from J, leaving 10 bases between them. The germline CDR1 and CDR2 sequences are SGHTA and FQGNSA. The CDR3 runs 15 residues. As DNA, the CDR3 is TGTGCCAGCAGCTTAACGGGGATAGCTGGAAACACCATATATTTT. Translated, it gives CASSLTGIAGNTIYF.

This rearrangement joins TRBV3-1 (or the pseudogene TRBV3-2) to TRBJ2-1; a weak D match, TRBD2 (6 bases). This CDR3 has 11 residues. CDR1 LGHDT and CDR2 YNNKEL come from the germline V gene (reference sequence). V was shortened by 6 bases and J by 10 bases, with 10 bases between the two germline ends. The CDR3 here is CASRGSGEQFF. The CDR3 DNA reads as TGTGCCAGCAGAGGAAGCGGGGAGCAGTTCTTC.

The CDR3 bases are TGTGCCAGCAGTCTGACTAGCGGGGGGTACAATGAGCAGTTCTTC. It codes for CASSLTSGGYNEQFF. The chain uses TRBV27 and TRBJ2-1; 13 bases map to TRBD2. The CDR3 loop spans 15 amino acids. CDR1 and CDR2 from the germline V gene are MNHEY and SMNVEV (reference sequence). Trimming at V came to 5 bases and at J to 4 bases, leaving 2 bases not matched to a gene.

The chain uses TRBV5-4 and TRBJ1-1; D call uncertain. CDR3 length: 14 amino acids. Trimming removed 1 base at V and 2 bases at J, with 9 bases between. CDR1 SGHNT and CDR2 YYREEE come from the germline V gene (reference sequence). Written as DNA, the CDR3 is TGTGCCAGCAGCTTGAACGGTTTTAACACTGAAGCTTTCTTT. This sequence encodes CASSLNGFNTEAFF.

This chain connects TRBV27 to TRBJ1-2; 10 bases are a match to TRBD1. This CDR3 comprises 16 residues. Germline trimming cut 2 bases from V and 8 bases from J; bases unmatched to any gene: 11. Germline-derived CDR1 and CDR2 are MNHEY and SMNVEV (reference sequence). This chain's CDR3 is CASSLTASTGGFGYTF. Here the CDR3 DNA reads TGTGCCAGCAGTTTAACCGCATCGACAGGGGGCTTCGGCTACACCTTC.

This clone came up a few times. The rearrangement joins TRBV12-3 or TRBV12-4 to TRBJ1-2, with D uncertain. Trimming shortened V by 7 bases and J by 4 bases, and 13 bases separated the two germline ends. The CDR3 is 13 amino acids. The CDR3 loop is CASTPGEGYGYTF. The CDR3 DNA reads TGTGCCAGCACCCCGGGTGAGGGCTATGGCTACACCTTC.

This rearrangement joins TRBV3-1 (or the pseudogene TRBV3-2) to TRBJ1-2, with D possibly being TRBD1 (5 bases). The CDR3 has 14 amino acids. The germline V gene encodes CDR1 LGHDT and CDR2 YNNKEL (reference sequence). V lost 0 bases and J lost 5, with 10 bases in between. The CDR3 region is CASSQDSQGYGYTF. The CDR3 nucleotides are TGTGCCAGCAGCCAAGATTCCCAGGGTTATGGCTACACCTTC.

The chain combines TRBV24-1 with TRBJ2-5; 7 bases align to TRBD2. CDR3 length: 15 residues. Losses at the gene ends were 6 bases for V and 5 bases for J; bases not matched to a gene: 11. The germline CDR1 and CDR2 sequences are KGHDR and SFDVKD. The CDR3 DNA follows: TGTGCCACCAGTATGGGGGGAGGGCCGGTGGAGACCCAGTACTTC. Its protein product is CATSMGGGPVETQYF.

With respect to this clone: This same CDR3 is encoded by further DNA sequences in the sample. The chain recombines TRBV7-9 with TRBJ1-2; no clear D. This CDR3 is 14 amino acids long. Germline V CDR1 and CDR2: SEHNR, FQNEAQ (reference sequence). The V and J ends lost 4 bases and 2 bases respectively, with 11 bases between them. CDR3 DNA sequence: TGTGCCAGCAGCTCCCTGACTGAAAACTATGGCTACACCTTC. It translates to CASSSLTENYGYTF.

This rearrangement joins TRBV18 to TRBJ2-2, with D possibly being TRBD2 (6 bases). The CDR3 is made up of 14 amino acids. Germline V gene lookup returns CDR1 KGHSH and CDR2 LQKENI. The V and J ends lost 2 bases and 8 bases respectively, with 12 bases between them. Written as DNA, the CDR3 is TGTGCCAGCTCACCAGGGATGGGACTTGGGGAGCTGTTTTTT. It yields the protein CASSPGMGLGELFF.

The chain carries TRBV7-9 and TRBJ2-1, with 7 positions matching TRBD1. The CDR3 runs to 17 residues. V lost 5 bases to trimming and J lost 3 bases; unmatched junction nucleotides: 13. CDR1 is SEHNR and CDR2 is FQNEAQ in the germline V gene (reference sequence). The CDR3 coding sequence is TGTGCCAGCAGCCCCATCCCTACAGGGGTCAGCTACAATGAGCAGTTCTTC. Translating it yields CASSPIPTGVSYNEQFF.

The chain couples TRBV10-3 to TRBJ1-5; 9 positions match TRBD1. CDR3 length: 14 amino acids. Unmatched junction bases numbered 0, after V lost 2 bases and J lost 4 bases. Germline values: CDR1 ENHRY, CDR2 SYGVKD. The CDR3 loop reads CAISEGTGNQPQHF. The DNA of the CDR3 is TGTGCCATCAGTGAGGGGACAGGGAATCAGCCCCAGCATTTT.

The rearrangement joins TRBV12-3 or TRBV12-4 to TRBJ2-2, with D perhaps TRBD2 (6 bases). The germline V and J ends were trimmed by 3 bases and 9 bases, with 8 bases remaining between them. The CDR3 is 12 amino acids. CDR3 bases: TGTGCCAGCAGTTTGGAGGGGTGGGAGCTGTTTTTT. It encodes CASSLEGWELFF.

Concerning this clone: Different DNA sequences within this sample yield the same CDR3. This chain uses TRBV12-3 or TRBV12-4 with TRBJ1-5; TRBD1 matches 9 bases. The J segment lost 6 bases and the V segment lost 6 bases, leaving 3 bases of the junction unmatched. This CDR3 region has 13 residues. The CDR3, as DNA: TGTGCCAGCAGGGGACAGGGAATTCAGCCCCAGCATTTT. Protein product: CASRGQGIQPQHF.

The CDR3 sequence: CASRRGGGNTEAFF. CDR3 nucleotide sequence: TGTGCCAGCAGACGAGGGGGGGGGAACACTGAAGCTTTCTTT. The chain uses TRBV7-2 and TRBJ1-1; TRBD1 is a possible D gene (6 bases). The CDR3 contains 14 residues. Germline lookup yields CDR1 SGHTA and CDR2 FQGNSA. The V gene lost 6 bases and the J gene lost 1 base, with 12 bases spanning the gap.

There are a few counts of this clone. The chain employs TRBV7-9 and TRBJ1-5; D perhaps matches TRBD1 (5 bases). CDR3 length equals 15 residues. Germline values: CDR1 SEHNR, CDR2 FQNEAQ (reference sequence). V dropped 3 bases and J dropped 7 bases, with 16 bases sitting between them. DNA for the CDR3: TGTGCCAGCAGCTTGGCGGGACGGGGGGGACAGCCCCAGCATTTT. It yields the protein CASSLAGRGGQPQHF.

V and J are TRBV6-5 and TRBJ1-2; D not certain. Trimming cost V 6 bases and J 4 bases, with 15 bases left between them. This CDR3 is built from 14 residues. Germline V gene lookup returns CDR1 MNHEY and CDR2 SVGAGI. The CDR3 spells CASRLPGSPYGYTF. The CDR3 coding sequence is TGTGCCAGCAGATTACCGGGATCACCCTATGGCTACACCTTC.

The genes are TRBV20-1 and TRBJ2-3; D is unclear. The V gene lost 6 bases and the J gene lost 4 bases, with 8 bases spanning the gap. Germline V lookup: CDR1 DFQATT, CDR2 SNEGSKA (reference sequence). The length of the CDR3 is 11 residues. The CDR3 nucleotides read TGCAGTGCCCCAGGCCCAGATACGCAGTATTTT. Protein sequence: CSAPGPDTQYF.

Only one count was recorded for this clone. Here the CDR3 reads CASSLAGNSYNEQFF. CDR3 bases: TGTGCCAGCAGCTTGGCGGGGAACTCCTACAATGAGCAGTTCTTC. The chain carries TRBV7-2 and TRBJ2-1; D is perhaps TRBD2 (6 bases). Germline CDR1 SGHTA, CDR2 FQGNSA. The CDR3 consists of 15 residues. Trimming stripped 3 bases from V and 0 bases from J, with 9 bases between.

The CDR3 loop reads CASSAKPGNTEAFF. CDR3 bases: TGTGCCAGCAGCGCCAAGCCGGGGAACACTGAAGCTTTCTTT. The genes are TRBV9 and TRBJ1-1, with no clear D. CDR3 size: 14 residues. Germline CDR1 and CDR2: SGDLS and YYNGEE. Trimming took 3 bases from V and 1 from J, leaving 10 bases between them.

The CDR3 loop reads CASSHGLAGVRYQETQYF. CDR3 DNA sequence: TGTGCCAGCAGTCATGGACTAGCGGGGGTTAGGTACCAAGAGACCCAGTACTTC. The chain couples TRBV28 to TRBJ2-5; 13 bases line up with TRBD2. Germline CDR1 and CDR2: MDHEN and SYDVKM. Germline trimming cut 5 bases from V and 0 bases from J; bases unmatched to any gene: 9. This CDR3 region has 18 residues. The complete variable domain, with remaining parts taken from reference TRBV28 and TRBJ2-5, reads DVKVTQSSRYLVKRTGEKVFLECVQDMDHENMFWYRQDPGLGLRLIYFSYDVKMKEKGDIPEGYSVSREKKERFSLILESASTNQTSMYLCASSHGLAGVRYQETQYFGPGTRLLVL.

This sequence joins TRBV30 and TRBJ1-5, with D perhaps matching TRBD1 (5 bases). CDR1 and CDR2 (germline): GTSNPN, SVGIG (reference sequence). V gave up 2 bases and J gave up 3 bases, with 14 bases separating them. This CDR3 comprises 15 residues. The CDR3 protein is CAWSNRRGVNQPQHF. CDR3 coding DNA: TGTGCCTGGAGTAATAGACGGGGGGTCAATCAGCCCCAGCATTTT.